The clone carrying this T cell receptor beta chain has a count of ten or more. TCRdb itself ran the reads through MiXCR, one entry per CDR3 protein. The profile covers some 300,000 distinct CDR3 sequences, with about 9.1% appearing a single time and approximately 2.4% taken by the ten largest. The record originates from a study of T cell repertoires in cytomegalovirus infection. The V gene lost 6 bases and the J gene lost 0 bases, with 8 bases spanning the gap. Germline CDR1 reads MNHEY; CDR2 reads SMNVEV (reference sequence). The CDR3 is made up of 13 amino acids. Sequencing was done on a sample of PBMCs. The TCR was taken from a human donor in good health (CMV status not recorded). Some clones in this sample may be carry-over from other donors' samples. The chain is built from TRBV27 and TRBJ1-1; D remains ambiguous. The CDR3 protein is CASREALNTEAFF. CDR3 nucleotide sequence: TGTGCCAGCAGAGAGGCCCTGAACACTGAAGCTTTCTTT.